The sequence of this TCR beta chain was determined in a study of CDR3 diversity in severe acne. Each CDR3 protein gets one entry after TCRdb re-called the PCR reads with MiXCR. Found here are approximately 97,000 distinct CDR3 sequences, 51% of them singletons; the top ten hold around an eighth. In regard to this clonotype: The CDR3 does not end in the conserved phenylalanine or tryptophan, so this is likely a read error. No DNA is shown, since the ends of the CDR3 on it are uncertain; the CDR3 is the one TCRdb lists.

The CDR3 sequence runs 10 residues, both termini included. The V gene's germline CDR1 is SEHNR and CDR2 FQNEAQ (reference sequence). The sample taken for sequencing was blood. J is TRBJ1-6 and V is TRBV7-9. This TCR derives from a male donor with acne. The CDR3 here is CASSLAVSTS.